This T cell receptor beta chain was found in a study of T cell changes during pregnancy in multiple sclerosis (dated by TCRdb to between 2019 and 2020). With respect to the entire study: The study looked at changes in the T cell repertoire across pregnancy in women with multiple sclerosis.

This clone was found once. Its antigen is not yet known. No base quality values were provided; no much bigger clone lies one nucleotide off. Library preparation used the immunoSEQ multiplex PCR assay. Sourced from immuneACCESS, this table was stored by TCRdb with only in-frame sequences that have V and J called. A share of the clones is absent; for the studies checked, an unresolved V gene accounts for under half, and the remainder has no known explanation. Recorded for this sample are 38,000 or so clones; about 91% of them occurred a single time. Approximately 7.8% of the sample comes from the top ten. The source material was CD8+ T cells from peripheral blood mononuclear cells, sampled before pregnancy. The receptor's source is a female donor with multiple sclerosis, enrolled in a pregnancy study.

The CDR3 corresponds to CASSSLRDRGYEQYF. The base sequence is TGTGCCAGTAGTTCTCTCCGGGACAGGGGCTACGAGCAGTACTTC. This chain is built from TRBV19 and TRBJ2-7; TRBD1 aligns with 10 central bases. CDR1 and CDR2, looked up from the germline V gene (reference sequence), are LNHDA and SQIVND. V is trimmed back by 5 bases and J by 3 bases, and the junction contains 7 bases that no gene match accounts for. From the cysteine up to the phenylalanine, the CDR3 has a length of 15 residues. Only the CDR3 part of the read is kept: 45 bases, read in frame from the first base.